This T cell receptor (beta chain) was recorded in a study of cytomegalovirus exposure and HLA in healthy donors. The PCR used 60 Vbeta and 13 Jbeta primers. The repertoire was sequenced with immunoSEQ multiplex PCR; TCRdb's copy has only in-frame clones and lacks some. Its table lists 75,000 to 95,000 clones. The germline CDR1 and CDR2 sequences are LNHDA and SQIVND (reference sequence). Unmatched junction bases numbered 18, after V lost 11 bases and J lost 2 bases. CDR3 length equals 17 residues. Sequenced input: PBMCs. V is TRBV19 and J is TRBJ2-1, with 7 bases fitting TRBD2. The source is a woman aged 55 to 70 in good health and CMV-seronegative. In nucleotides, the CDR3 is TGTGCCGGAATCACCCCTTTAGGGGAGGGCCCCTACAATGAGCAGTTCTTC. Its protein product is CAGITPLGEGPYNEQFF.